A selection of T cell receptor beta chains follows, all from one sample in a study of T cell clusters in autoimmune cytopenias. One entry per CDR3 protein, without DNA, is what TCRdb gives after re-calling the multiplex PCR reads. Its table lists approximately 15,000 distinct CDR3 sequences. This sample was also put to use in a study of T cell repertoires in aging, cancer and after chemotherapy.

The source material was peripheral blood. The origin of the receptors is a human donor in good health. Each CDR3 is given with its conserved first and last residue. The order of the fields is CDR3 protein, V gene, J gene, clone size. Clone sizes are given selectively: once, few, many, or a class where the clone is expanded.

CASTGTMNEKLFF	TRBV19	TRBJ1-4	medium-sized
CASSEKFRGYEQYF	TRBV6-1	TRBJ2-7	NA
CSVDGGHGASGLGTDTQYF	TRBV29-1	TRBJ2-3	medium-sized
CASSVVGGDTGELFF	TRBV6-1	TRBJ2-2	NA
CAISEPSRGLAGANTGELFF	TRBV10-3	TRBJ2-2	NA
CASSKGTHEQFF	TRBV12-3/TRBV12-4	TRBJ2-1	NA
CASSFGLVAAEETQYF	TRBV18	TRBJ2-5	NA
CAWRETGATGELFF	TRBV30	TRBJ2-2	NA
CASSLQGSNEQFF	TRBV18	TRBJ2-1	NA
CASGRRATNEKLFF	TRBV6-5	TRBJ1-4	NA
CASSSGTSPEKLFF	TRBV27	TRBJ1-4	NA
CASRYGLAGGNEQFF	TRBV27	TRBJ2-1	NA
CATGTSGRPQYF	TRBV6-2/TRBV6-3	TRBJ2-3	NA
CASSVGTNPTLHF	TRBV6-5	TRBJ1-6	NA
CASSLYPGLQPQHF	TRBV12-3/TRBV12-4	TRBJ1-5	NA
CASSEAGSGREYEQYF	TRBV6-1	TRBJ2-7	NA
CATSRETIEQFF	TRBV15	TRBJ2-1	NA
CAWSVNKELFF	TRBV30	TRBJ1-4	medium-sized
CASSRRTGNTIYF	TRBV19	TRBJ1-3	NA
CASSYLGGSYEQYF	TRBV6-5	TRBJ2-7	NA